This entry lists 21 T cell receptor beta chains sequenced from one sample in a study of siplizumab effects on memory and regulatory T cells. Measured with immunoSEQ multiplex PCR; TCRdb has only the in-frame clones, and not every one. In the table there are some 97,000 clones, roughly 93% of which are singletons. The sequencing sample was made of non-Treg CD4+ T cells sorted from blood. The source is a human donor in good health.

This clone occurred once. CDR3 nucleotides: TGTGCCAGTAGTATGGCACCAGCTGGGACAGATACGCAGTATTTT. This encodes CASSMAPAGTDTQYF. V gene TRBV19 combines with J gene TRBJ2-3; D is unresolved. The CDR3 totals 15 residues. V was pared by 3 bases and J by 3 bases, with 13 bases between. CDR1 and CDR2 (germline): LNHDA, SQIVND (reference sequence).

The rearrangement links TRBV7-8 to TRBJ2-1, with D perhaps TRBD2 (6 bases). This CDR3 has 15 amino acids. CDR1 and CDR2 (germline): SGHVS, FQNEAQ. V lost 1 base to trimming and J lost 3 bases, with 10 bases between them. DNA of the CDR3: TGTGCCAGCAGCTTAGTCGCGGGAAGCTACAATGAGCAGTTCTTC. Translated: CASSLVAGSYNEQFF.

This chain uses TRBV7-9 with TRBJ1-6; 8 bases are a match to TRBD1. Per germline, CDR1 SEHNR and CDR2 FQNEAQ (reference sequence). The CDR3 extends over 14 amino acids. V was clipped by 4 bases and J by 6 bases; unmatched bases: 2. In DNA form, the CDR3 reads TGTGCCAGCAGCTCGGGACAGGTTAATTCACCCCTCCACTTT. Translation gives CASSSGQVNSPLHF. The full variable domain, with the rest looked up from reference TRBV7-9 and TRBJ1-6, is DTGVSQNPRHKITKRGQNVTFRCDPISEHNRLYWYRQTLGQGPEFLTYFQNEAQLEKSRLLSDRFSAERPKGSFSTLEIQRTEQGDSAMYLCASSSGQVNSPLHFGNGTRLTVT.

This clone has just a few counts. J is TRBJ1-1 and V is TRBV19; the D is unclear. V gave up 9 bases and J gave up 0 bases, with 11 bases separating them. Germline V gene lookup returns CDR1 LNHDA and CDR2 SQIVND (reference sequence). The CDR3 contains 13 residues. The CDR3 here is CASADLMNTEAFF. Written as DNA, the CDR3 is TGTGCCAGCGCGGATCTCATGAACACTGAAGCTTTCTTT.

In DNA, the CDR3 is TGTGCCAGCAGGACAGCAACTAATGAAAAACTGTTTTTT. Its translation is CASRTATNEKLFF. V and J are TRBV25-1 and TRBJ1-4, with D possibly TRBD1 on 5 matching bases. Germline V lookup: CDR1 MGHDK, CDR2 SYGVNS. CDR3 size: 13 residues. Trimming left V 6 bases short and J 0 bases short, with 5 bases between.

J is TRBJ2-5 and V is TRBV29-1, with 8 bases aligning to TRBD2. Looked up from germline, CDR1 is SQVTM and CDR2 is ANQGSEA. V was clipped by 5 bases and J by 2 bases; unmatched bases: 7. This CDR3 has 14 residues. CDR3 sequence reads: CSVLALAVQETQYF. CDR3 sequence (DNA): TGCAGCGTTCTTGCACTAGCGGTTCAAGAGACCCAGTACTTC.

This sequence joins TRBV6-1 and TRBJ2-7; no reliable D call. The germline V gene encodes CDR1 MNHNS and CDR2 SASEGT. The CDR3 loop spans 11 amino acids. Between the trimmed V and J ends, which lost 7 bases and 2 bases, there was a span of 6 bases. The CDR3 here is CASTNTYEQYF. For the CDR3, the DNA is TGTGCCAGCACGAATACCTACGAGCAGTACTTC.

The J gene is TRBJ1-5, the V gene TRBV30; 7 bases match TRBD1. The germline V gene has CDR1 GTSNPN and CDR2 SVGIG (reference sequence). The CDR3 extends over 13 amino acids. V shed 3 bases and J 3 bases; nucleotides not matched to a gene: 2. CDR3 sequence reads: CAWRQGFNQPQHF. The CDR3 nucleotides read TGTGCCTGGAGACAGGGGTTCAATCAGCCCCAGCATTTT.

The V gene is TRBV28, the J gene TRBJ2-3; 10 bases match TRBD2. V trimming: 5 bases; J trimming: 5 bases; junction bases outside the gene matches: 10. This CDR3 is built from 16 residues. Germline assignment: CDR1 MDHEN and CDR2 SYDVKM. CDR3 sequence reads: CASSEALAGRIDTQYF. The CDR3 DNA reads TGTGCCAGCAGTGAAGCACTAGCGGGAAGGATAGATACGCAGTATTTT.

The gene calls are TRBV5-1 and TRBJ2-5, with 7 bases fitting TRBD1. This CDR3 has 14 amino acids. The germline CDR1 and CDR2 sequences are SGHRS and YFSETQ. V shed 5 bases, J shed 4 bases, and the junction held 8 bases outside the gene matches. CDR3 DNA sequence: TGCGCCAGCAGTTCCGGCAGGGGGTTAGAGACCCAGTACTTC. This gives the protein CASSSGRGLETQYF.

The chain combines TRBV5-1 with TRBJ1-3; D possibly corresponds to TRBD1 (5 bases). V lost 7 bases and J 0 bases, leaving 11 bases between the germline ends. The CDR3 covers 14 residues. CDR1 is SGHRS, CDR2 YFSETQ, per germline. CDR3 residues: CASQGSGSGNTIYF. In DNA, the CDR3 is TGCGCCAGCCAGGGCTCCGGCTCTGGAAACACCATATATTTT.

The chain carries TRBV5-6 and TRBJ2-3; TRBD2 is a possible D gene (6 bases). CDR3 length equals 14 residues. Trimming cost V 3 bases and J 5 bases, with 13 bases left between them. Per germline, CDR1 SGHDT and CDR2 YYEEEE. The chain's CDR3 is CASSSRDLIDTQYF. CDR3 in DNA: TGTGCCAGCAGCTCCCGGGACTTAATAGATACGCAGTATTTT.

This clone was counted once. The chain links TRBV27 to TRBJ1-5, with TRBD1 matching over 7 bases. The CDR3 contains 12 residues. With V trimmed by 9 bases and J by 12 bases, 11 bases remained unmatched. CDR1 and CDR2 from the germline V gene are MNHEY and SMNVEV (reference sequence). CDR3 DNA: TGTGCCAGATGTGAGCCCGACAGGGACCAGCATTTT. This encodes CARCEPDRDQHF.

This clone has more than one count but fewer than ten. The chain has TRBV6-5 and TRBJ1-1; unclear D gene. Germline lookup yields CDR1 MNHEY and CDR2 SVGAGI. V lost 7 bases to trimming and J lost 2 bases, with 11 bases between them. The CDR3 runs to 13 residues. CDR3 sequence: CASTLRGNTEAFF. The CDR3 nucleotides read TGTGCCAGCACCCTCCGGGGAAACACTGAAGCTTTCTTT.

The rearrangement uses TRBV9 and TRBJ1-1; D unresolved. CDR1 and CDR2 from the germline V gene are SGDLS and YYNGEE. V lost 4 bases and J lost 0, with 7 bases in between. The CDR3 is 13 amino acids. The CDR3 region is CASSRRLNTEAFF. Written as DNA, the CDR3 is TGTGCCAGCAGCAGGAGGTTGAACACTGAAGCTTTCTTT.

For the CDR3, the DNA is TGCGCCAGCCCACCGGGGAAAGGGACAGCTAACTACGAGCAGTACTTC. Translated, it gives CASPPGKGTANYEQYF. The J gene is TRBJ2-7, the V gene TRBV5-1; 7 nucleotides agree with TRBD1. CDR1 and CDR2 from the germline V gene are SGHRS and YFSETQ. Losses at the gene ends were 7 bases for V and 3 bases for J; bases not matched to a gene: 16. This CDR3 contains 16 residues. The full variable domain, completed using reference TRBV5-1 and TRBJ2-7, is KAGVTQTPRYLIKTRGQQVTLSCSPISGHRSVSWYQQTPGQGLQFLFEYFSETQRNKGNFPGRFSGRQFSNSRSEMNVSTLELGDSALYLCASPPGKGTANYEQYFGPGTRLTVT.

V usage is TRBV25-1 and J usage is TRBJ1-6; TRBD1 matches at 7 bases. The CDR3 spans 15 residues. CDR1 and CDR2 from the germline V gene are MGHDK and SYGVNS. V lost 4 bases, J lost 5 bases, and 5 bases stayed unmatched. The CDR3 protein is CASSGTQGNNSPLHF. The CDR3, as DNA: TGTGCCAGCAGTGGGACACAGGGGAATAATTCACCCCTCCACTTT.

This clone was observed a handful of times. This sequence joins TRBV28 and TRBJ1-1; D is unresolved. CDR1 and CDR2 from the germline V gene are MDHEN and SYDVKM. The CDR3 consists of 12 residues. Trimming removed 7 bases from V and 6 bases from J, with 12 bases in between. The CDR3 bases are TGTGCCAGCATTGGGGATTTGGCTGAAGCTTTCTTT. It yields the protein CASIGDLAEAFF.

The chain has TRBV6-5 and TRBJ2-3; D not certain. The CDR3 covers 14 residues. CDR1 and CDR2 (germline): MNHEY, SVGAGI. The V end was cut by 4 bases, the J end by 2 bases, with 10 bases between. The CDR3 here is CASSSAPNTDTQYF. CDR3 sequence (DNA): TGTGCCAGCAGTTCGGCTCCTAACACAGATACGCAGTATTTT.

The V and J genes are TRBV6-1 and TRBJ2-5; TRBD2 matches 14 bases. The V and J ends lost 4 bases and 2 bases, in that order; junction bases with no gene match: 0. This CDR3 has 15 amino acids. Germline V gene data show CDR1 as MNHNS and CDR2 as SASEGT. The CDR3 sequence is CASSGLAGGQETQYF. In nucleotides, the CDR3 is TGTGCCAGCAGTGGACTAGCGGGAGGGCAAGAGACCCAGTACTTC.

The chain joins TRBV19 to TRBJ1-5, with 11 bases that match TRBD1. The CDR3 covers 15 residues. CDR1 LNHDA and CDR2 SQIVND come from the germline V gene (reference sequence). Trimming cost V 6 bases and J 5 bases; bases outside gene matches: 6. The CDR3 protein is CASSAKDRGHQPQHF. The CDR3 region has the DNA TGTGCCAGTAGCGCCAAGGACAGGGGGCATCAGCCCCAGCATTTT.